This TCR beta chain was captured by sequencing in a study of CD8+CD57+ T cells in acquired aplastic anemia. Study-level results: CD8+ Simpson's diversity did not differ significantly between patients and controls.

Genomic DNA provided the template from which TCR beta VDJ and CDR3 profiles were obtained. TCRdb used MiXCR to reprocess the reads, holding one entry per CDR3 protein. This table holds about 180,000 distinct CDR3 sequences, around 50% found once. By flow cytometry, patients selected for sequencing had shown an expansion of CD8+CD57+ cells. Blood was sampled before the patients had received any therapy. Concerning this clonotype itself: Its antigen is not identified.

The V gene's germline CDR1 is SNHLY and CDR2 FYNNEI. V was clipped by 4 bases and J by 6 bases, with 15 bases between them. This CDR3 has 14 residues. J is TRBJ1-1 and V is TRBV2; D is uncertain. Source material: sorted CD4+, CD8+, or CD8+CD57+ T cells (not recorded which) from PBMCs. This TCR was sampled from a human donor with aplastic anemia. The CDR3 coding sequence is TGTGCCAGCAGTGTCGCTCAGATGGACGCTGAAGCTTTCTTT. It translates to CASSVAQMDAEAFF.